This entry describes one T cell receptor (beta chain). Its antigen is not known. Germline V gene data show CDR1 as SGHAT and CDR2 as FQNNGV. This CDR3 spans 15 amino acids. V lost 5 bases, J lost 2 bases, and 5 bases stayed unmatched. This entry belongs to a study of cytomegalovirus exposure and HLA in healthy donors. Study background: Among around 180 million T cells, an earlier analysis found 117 million unique TCR beta sequences.

The PCR made use of 60 Vbeta and 13 Jbeta primers. TCRdb's copy holds only in-frame clones and misses some; the assay was immunoSEQ multiplex PCR. The sample consists of 200,000 to 250,000 clones, over 75% of them appearing once. Study conclusions and caveats: Association of a missense DCLRE1C variant with TCR beta V- and J-gene trimming was reported in a later analysis.

The source is a man aged 18 to 29 in good health and CMV-seronegative. The sample taken for sequencing was PBMCs. V and J are TRBV11-2 and TRBJ1-2; TRBD1 matches at 10 bases. CDR3 in amino acids: CASSPGQGSNYGYTF. CDR3 sequence (DNA): TGTGCCAGCAGCCCGGGACAGGGGTCGAACTATGGCTACACCTTC.